This is a list of T cell receptor beta chains from one sample in a study of cytomegalovirus exposure and HLA in healthy donors. TCRdb's copy holds only in-frame clones and misses some; the assay was immunoSEQ multiplex PCR. The sample includes 250,000 to 350,000 clones, 70% to 90% of them seen just once. The sample taken for sequencing was PBMCs. These receptors all come from a woman under 30 in good health and CMV-seronegative. Each CDR3 is given with its conserved first and last residue. Each record gives: V gene, clone size, J gene, D gene, CDR3 protein. The D gene is left open where the match is weak. Clone size, where shown, is once, few, many, or a class for clones that have expanded.

v_call: TRBV21-1; clone_size: .; j_call: TRBJ1-4; d_call: .; cdr3_aa: CASSARDRGRQVLFF
v_call: TRBV5-6; clone_size: once; j_call: TRBJ2-4; d_call: .; cdr3_aa: CASSLKYRAGSKNIQYF
v_call: TRBV27; clone_size: .; j_call: TRBJ2-5; d_call: TRBD2; cdr3_aa: CASSALYSGTGPGTQYF
v_call: TRBV6-1; clone_size: few; j_call: TRBJ2-5; d_call: TRBD2; cdr3_aa: CASSGTSGGRETQYF
v_call: TRBV28; clone_size: .; j_call: TRBJ1-1; d_call: .; cdr3_aa: CASSRTAITNTEAFF
v_call: TRBV9; clone_size: .; j_call: TRBJ2-4; d_call: TRBD1; cdr3_aa: CASSLGQGETKNIQYF
v_call: TRBV11-2; clone_size: .; j_call: TRBJ2-7; d_call: TRBD1; cdr3_aa: CASSLGTGETSYEQYF
v_call: TRBV6-5; clone_size: .; j_call: TRBJ2-7; d_call: TRBD2; cdr3_aa: CASSYPGGASYEQYF
v_call: TRBV5-1; clone_size: .; j_call: TRBJ1-3; d_call: .; cdr3_aa: CASSLARGVENTIYF
v_call: TRBV30; clone_size: .; j_call: TRBJ2-3; d_call: TRBD1; cdr3_aa: CAWSVQGIGTDTQYF
v_call: TRBV5-4; clone_size: .; j_call: TRBJ2-5; d_call: .; cdr3_aa: CASSLELGLETQYF
v_call: TRBV5-1; clone_size: .; j_call: TRBJ2-7; d_call: .; cdr3_aa: CASSLGGGGSSYEQYF
v_call: TRBV27; clone_size: .; j_call: TRBJ1-2; d_call: .; cdr3_aa: CASSLSGGAGGYTF
v_call: TRBV6-5; clone_size: .; j_call: TRBJ2-3; d_call: .; cdr3_aa: CASSYPGHAQYF
v_call: TRBV10-1; clone_size: .; j_call: TRBJ1-1; d_call: TRBD1; cdr3_aa: CASSGQGLTPFF
v_call: TRBV6-5; clone_size: .; j_call: TRBJ1-5; d_call: TRBD1; cdr3_aa: CASSRGQGNNQPQHF
v_call: TRBV5-1; clone_size: .; j_call: TRBJ2-7; d_call: .; cdr3_aa: CASSSRTEYEQYF
v_call: TRBV5-4; clone_size: .; j_call: TRBJ2-3; d_call: .; cdr3_aa: CASSLDRGTDTQYF
v_call: TRBV4-2; clone_size: once; j_call: TRBJ2-3; d_call: TRBD2; cdr3_aa: CASSQWEAGAVDTQYF
v_call: TRBV14; clone_size: .; j_call: TRBJ2-5; d_call: .; cdr3_aa: CASSHKETQYF
v_call: TRBV2; clone_size: .; j_call: TRBJ2-1; d_call: TRBD1; cdr3_aa: CASSLGDRGYEQFF
v_call: TRBV9; clone_size: .; j_call: TRBJ2-7; d_call: TRBD1; cdr3_aa: CASSVETGGIYEQYF
v_call: TRBV30; clone_size: once; j_call: TRBJ1-6; d_call: .; cdr3_aa: CAWRGDSYNSPLHF
v_call: TRBV27; clone_size: .; j_call: TRBJ1-1; d_call: .; cdr3_aa: CASSFSEAPGTEAFF